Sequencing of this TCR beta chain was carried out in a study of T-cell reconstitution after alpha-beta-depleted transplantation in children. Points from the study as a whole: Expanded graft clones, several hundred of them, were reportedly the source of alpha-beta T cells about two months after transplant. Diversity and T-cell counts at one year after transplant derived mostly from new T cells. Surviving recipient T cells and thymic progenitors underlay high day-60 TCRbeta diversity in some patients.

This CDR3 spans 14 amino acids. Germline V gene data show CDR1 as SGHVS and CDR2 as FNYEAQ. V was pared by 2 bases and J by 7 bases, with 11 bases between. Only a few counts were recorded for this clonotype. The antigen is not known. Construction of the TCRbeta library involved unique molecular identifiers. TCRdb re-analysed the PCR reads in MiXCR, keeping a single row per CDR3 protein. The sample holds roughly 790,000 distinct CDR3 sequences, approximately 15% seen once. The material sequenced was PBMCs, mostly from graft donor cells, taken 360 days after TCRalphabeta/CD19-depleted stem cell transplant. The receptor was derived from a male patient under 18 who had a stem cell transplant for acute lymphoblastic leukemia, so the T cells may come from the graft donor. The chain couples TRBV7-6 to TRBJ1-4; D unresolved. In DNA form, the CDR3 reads TGTGCCAGCAGCTTAAGCCCGCTCATTGAAAAACTGTTTTTT. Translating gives CASSLSPLIEKLFF.